Below are 16 T cell receptor beta chains sequenced from a single sample in a study of immune aging and cytomegalovirus after organ transplant. For these TCRs, the target antigens are not known. Libraries came from microwell single-cell capture using BD Rhapsody targeted mRNA and AbSeq reagents. TCRdb analysed the single-cell sequencing reads with MiXCR anew, one entry per CDR3 protein. The data contain about 20,000 distinct CDR3 sequences, about a third of them singletons. Time point indicated: five sample-tagged time points from pre-transplant (day -1) to day 368 post-transplant, pooled. Specimen: CMV peptide-activated CD4+ and CD8+ T cells sorted from blood, collected at five time points, pooled. Specified subset: sorted CD8+CD137+ and CD4+CD154+ T cells after about 12 h CMV IE-1 peptide stimulation. These receptors were collected from a female donor who had a heart transplant and CMV viremia.

In its sample, this clonotype was seen many times. The chain carries TRBV24-1 and TRBJ1-1; TRBD1 might be the D (6 bases). Germline CDR1 reads KGHDR; CDR2 reads SFDVKD. The CDR3 is 13 residues long. V lost 7 bases, J lost 1 base, and 9 bases lay in between. The CDR3 protein is CATRGTPNTEAFF. CDR3 bases: TGTGCCACCAGGGGGACACCGAACACTGAAGCTTTCTTT.

This clonotype was seen ten or more times. The chain combines TRBV27 with TRBJ2-7; 7 positions match TRBD2. CDR1 is MNHEY, CDR2 SMNVEV, per germline (reference sequence). The J segment lost 3 bases and the V segment lost 0 bases, leaving 2 bases of the junction unmatched. The CDR3 is 14 residues long. The CDR3 sequence: CASSLSRGVYEQYF. CDR3 nucleotides: TGTGCCAGCAGTTTATCCCGGGGGGTCTACGAGCAGTACTTC.

This clonotype was counted at least ten times. The chain combines TRBV5-5 with TRBJ2-1; possibly TRBD1 or TRBD2 for D (8 bases each). CDR3 length: 15 residues. Germline lookup yields CDR1 SGHKS and CDR2 YYEKEE (reference sequence). The germline V and J ends were trimmed by 3 bases and 9 bases, with 19 bases remaining between them. The CDR3 nucleotides are TGTGCCAGCAGCTGGACTAGCAGGGACAGGAGTGAGCAGTTCTTC. It specifies CASSWTSRDRSEQFF.

With regard to this clonotype: This likely comes from a read error, as the CDR3 has no conserved phenylalanine or tryptophan at its end. The rearrangement joins TRBV4-2 to TRBJ1-3, with D possibly TRBD1 on 6 matching bases. Germline V gene lookup returns CDR1 LGHNA and CDR2 YNFKEQ. CDR3 size: 15 residues. CDR3 coding DNA: TGTGCCAGCGGCCAGCCACAGGGATCTGGAAACACCATATATCCT. Protein product: CASGQPQGSGNTIYP.

This clonotype is medium-sized. The rearrangement links TRBV30 to TRBJ2-2; 8 nucleotides match TRBD2. The germline gives CDR1 GTSNPN, CDR2 SVGIG (reference sequence). The CDR3 is 16 amino acids. V trimming: 6 bases; J trimming: 3 bases; junction bases outside the gene matches: 12. CDR3 in DNA: TGTGCCTGCCAACCCGGCACTAGCGGTTACACCGGGGAGCTGTTTTTT. Its translation: CACQPGTSGYTGELFF.

The V and J genes are TRBV29-1 and TRBJ2-5, with TRBD2 matching over 11 bases. The CDR3 has 13 residues. The germline V gene encodes CDR1 SQVTM and CDR2 ANQGSEA. V dropped 2 bases and J dropped 8; count of bases not matched to a gene: 4. The CDR3 spells CSVEWGTSGTQYF. CDR3 DNA sequence: TGCAGCGTTGAATGGGGGACTAGCGGTACCCAGTACTTC.

This clonotype has more than one count but fewer than ten. The chain couples TRBV29-1 to TRBJ2-3; either TRBD1 or TRBD2 may supply D (5 bases each). Germline assignment: CDR1 SQVTM and CDR2 ANQGSEA. The CDR3 length is 17 residues. Trimming took off 4 bases at V and 0 bases at J, with 20 bases between the two ends. The CDR3 sequence: CSVGVHSGAPSTDTQYF. As DNA, the CDR3 is TGCAGCGTTGGAGTTCACTCCGGGGCACCTAGCACAGATACGCAGTATTTT.

The J gene is TRBJ2-2, the V gene TRBV27; D is unresolved. The CDR3 has 13 amino acids. Deletions cut 4 bases from V and 1 base from J, with 4 bases between. CDR1 is MNHEY, CDR2 SMNVEV, per germline (reference sequence). The CDR3 region is CASSSQNTGELFF. The CDR3 DNA follows: TGTGCCAGCAGTTCGCAGAACACCGGGGAGCTGTTTTTT.

Of note for this clonotype: An end of the junction does not agree with germline; a read error may underlie this. The chain recombines TRBV20-1 with TRBJ1-2; perhaps TRBD1 as D (6 bases). CDR1 and CDR2 from the germline V gene are DFQATT and SNEGSKA (reference sequence). The CDR3 contains 16 residues. CDR3 in DNA: TGCAGCGCTAGTGGTGGGGGCGGATTGTCGGACTATGGCTACACCTTC. Protein: CSASGGGGLSDYGYTF.

This clonotype was seen only a few times. The V gene is TRBV29-1, the J gene TRBJ2-1, with 9 positions matching TRBD2. Germline CDR1 SQVTM, CDR2 ANQGSEA. The CDR3 covers 13 residues. The ends lost 4 bases at V and 6 bases at J; junction bases unmatched: 4. The CDR3 coding sequence is TGCAGCGTTGGTGTGACTAGCGGCAATGAGCAGTTCTTC. It specifies CSVGVTSGNEQFF.

This clonotype was seen a few times. This chain connects TRBV2 to TRBJ1-1, with 8 bases lining up with TRBD1. The V gene end was trimmed by 6 bases and the J gene end by 2 bases; junction bases not matched to a gene: 11. The germline V gene encodes CDR1 SNHLY and CDR2 FYNNEI. The CDR3 consists of 16 residues. The CDR3 bases are TGTGCCAGCAGCCTTACCCCCGACAGGGGCAACACTGAAGCTTTCTTT. Translated: CASSLTPDRGNTEAFF.

This clonotype occurred once. V and J are TRBV7-9 and TRBJ1-3, with D possibly being TRBD1 (6 bases). The CDR3 loop spans 14 amino acids. V gave up 8 bases and J gave up 1 base, with 12 bases separating them. Germline V CDR1 and CDR2: SEHNR, FQNEAQ (reference sequence). CDR3 in amino acids: CASPGQPSGNTIYF. The DNA for the CDR3 is TGTGCCAGCCCGGGACAACCATCTGGAAACACCATATATTTT.

Concerning this clonotype itself: Lacking the conserved final phenylalanine or tryptophan, this CDR3 likely reflects a read error. J is TRBJ1-1 and V is TRBV11-2; no definite D call. There are 15 residues in the CDR3. The V end lost 1 base, the J end lost 3 bases, and 12 bases lay between the germline ends. Germline V gene sequence: CDR1 SGHAT, CDR2 FQNNGV. The CDR3 loop is CASSLVPVAYTEAFL. CDR3 sequence (DNA): TGTGCCAGCAGCTTAGTCCCGGTAGCTTACACTGAAGCTTTCCTC.

This clonotype turned up a few times. The chain recombines TRBV28 with TRBJ1-4; D gene uncertain. The CDR3 is made up of 14 amino acids. Trimming took off 8 bases at V and 10 bases at J, with 20 bases between the two ends. Germline CDR1 and CDR2: MDHEN and SYDVKM. CDR3 sequence reads: CASRDLTDRRKLFF. For the CDR3, the DNA is TGTGCCAGCCGGGATTTAACGGACCGCCGAAAACTGTTTTTT.

By share, this clonotype ranks as medium-sized (0.01 to 0.1%). This chain joins TRBV10-3 and TRBJ2-7, with 7 nucleotides matching TRBD1. From germline, CDR1 is ENHRY and CDR2 SYGVKD. V was pared by 4 bases and J by 2 bases, with 17 bases of the junction left unmatched. The CDR3 contains 18 residues. DNA for the CDR3: TGTGCCATCAGTGTTCCTGGATCCTTTGGAGACAGGGCCTACGAGCAGTACTTC. Amino acids: CAISVPGSFGDRAYEQYF.

The chain is built from TRBV10-2 and TRBJ2-7; a weak D match, TRBD1 (5 bases). CDR1 and CDR2 from the germline V gene are WSHSY and SAAADI. The V end lost 4 bases, the J end lost 9 bases, and 16 bases lay between the germline ends. The CDR3 has 13 amino acids. CDR3 nucleotides: TGCGCCAGCAGTGTTGGACACCCCTCCGGGCAGTACTTC. Encoded protein: CASSVGHPSGQYF.